This entry describes one T cell receptor (beta chain). No cognate antigen has been identified for it. Base qualities are not provided; no much larger clone lies one nucleotide away. This sample is part of a study of healthy donors' naive CD4 and CD8 T cells (dated by TCRdb to about 2015). At the level of the whole study: The donors were selected to cover three age groups of six people each (20-25, 40-50 and 60-70 years), had a mean age of roughly 45, and were half female. For TCR alpha, a new primer set was designed to cover all functional IMGT alpha gene variants, and all other steps followed the beta-chain workflow. To check how TCR variation relates to lineage commitment, the researchers sequenced rearranged TCR alpha and beta chains taken from naive CD4+ and CD8+ T cells. Peripheral blood mononuclear cells were obtained from 18 unrelated, healthy individuals. Donors were HLA-typed by sequencing at HLA-A, -B, -C, -DRB1, -DQB1 and -DPB1 using the SBTexcellerator protocol, an ABI3130xl analyzer and SBTengine software.

Cells with a CD4+CD8-CD45RO-CD45RA+ profile were isolated by FACS and defined as naive CD4+ T cells, and those with a CD8+CD4-CD45RA+CD27bright profile were defined as naive CD8+ T cells. The antibodies used for sorting targeted CD4 (RPA-T4), CD8 (SK1), CD27 (O323), CD45RA (HI100) and CD45RO (UCHL1). On the study overall, not on this receptor specifically: In both chains, CD4+ lineage was associated with a positively charged CDR3, and CD8+ lineage was associated with a negatively charged CDR3. Bias between naive CD4+ and CD8+ cells was reportedly observed for most V and J gene segments, consistently across donors and independently of HLA genotype. The study did not directly address possible repertoire bias arising from homeostatic proliferation of naive T cells. Roughly an eighth of the variance in CD4/CD8 propensity appeared to be explained jointly by V genes, J genes and CDR3 charge, in a largely additive manner. Because the alpha and beta chains were sequenced in bulk, pairing them was not possible, and so effects of the combined chains went unevaluated.

For sequencing, a 454 GS FLX Titanium was employed. TCR libraries were built from around 500 ng of total RNA with a previously published linear amplification protocol. The sequencing itself ran on the Roche/454 Genome Sequencer using Titanium chemistry. On the study's bioinformatics: A total of 65,000 to 80,000 rearranged TCR alpha transcripts were sequenced from a few of the healthy donors. Duplicate transcripts were removed, and unique TCR clonotypes were defined by the CDR3 junction according to IMGT nomenclature. CD4 versus CD8 status was modeled on V and J genes by logistic regression in R 2.13.0, with adjustment for donor effects and Bonferroni correction for multiple testing. In TCRdb, the public reads were trimmed at Q25 with fastp and aligned with MiXCR, with productive beta chains retained. Under each unique CDR3 protein, matching rows form one entry showing the most common genes and DNA. These V and J calls rely on TCRdb rather than the paper's analysis. Within this sample are about 180,000 distinct CDR3 sequences, with about 74% of them counted one time only. Together, the top ten hold roughly 2.4% of the sample.

The germline V gene yields SQVTM for CDR1 and ANQGSEA for CDR2. The CDR3 holds 19 amino acids from the cysteine to the phenylalanine. Just CDR3 DNA is preserved here, 57 bases in frame from base 1. The junction shows trimming of 7 bases on V and 0 bases on J, and the gene matches do not reach 15 bases of it. The clonotype comes from a pool of human donors in good health; the sample pools cells from several healthy donors. Source material: naive CD4+ and CD8+ T cells sorted from blood, pooled from several donors. The cell subset or site label on this specimen signifies: FACS-sorted naive CD4+ (CD45RO-CD45RA+) and naive CD8+ (CD45RA+CD27bright) T cells. This sequence uses TRBV29-1 and TRBJ2-1; 13 of the junction bases match TRBD2. The CDR3 corresponds to CSASEGLAGHKRSYNEQFF. The nucleotide sequence is given as TGCAGCGCCTCGGAGGGACTAGCGGGACACAAACGCTCCTACAATGAGCAGTTCTTC.